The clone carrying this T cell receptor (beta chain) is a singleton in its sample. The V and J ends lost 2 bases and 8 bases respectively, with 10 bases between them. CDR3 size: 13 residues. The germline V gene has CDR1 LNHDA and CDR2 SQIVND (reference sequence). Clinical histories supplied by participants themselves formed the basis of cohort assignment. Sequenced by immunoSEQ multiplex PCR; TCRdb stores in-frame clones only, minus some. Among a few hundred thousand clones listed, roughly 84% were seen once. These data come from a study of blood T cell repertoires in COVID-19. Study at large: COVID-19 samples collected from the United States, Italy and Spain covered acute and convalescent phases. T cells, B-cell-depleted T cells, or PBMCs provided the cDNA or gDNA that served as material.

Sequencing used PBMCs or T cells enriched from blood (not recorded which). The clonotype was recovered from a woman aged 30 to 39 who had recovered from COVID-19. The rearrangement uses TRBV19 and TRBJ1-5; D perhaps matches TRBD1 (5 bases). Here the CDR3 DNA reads TGTGCCAGTAGTATAAGGGGTGAGGAGCCCCAGCATTTT. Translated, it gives CASSIRGEEPQHF. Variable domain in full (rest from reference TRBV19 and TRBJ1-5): DGGITQSPKYLFRKEGQNVTLSCEQNLNHDAMYWYRQDPGQGLRLIYYSQIVNDFQKGDIAEGYSVSREKKESFPLTVTSAQKNPTAFYLCASSIRGEEPQHFGDGTRLSIL.